The rows below give T cell receptor beta chains drawn from one sample of a study of T cell responses to AZD1222 COVID-19 vaccine. This table comes from immunoSEQ multiplex PCR, and its TCRdb copy is limited to in-frame clones, with some not included. The sample includes some 120,000 clones, roughly nine tenths seen only once; the top ten take roughly 1.6%. Sample: peripheral blood, taken 28 days after the second AZD1222 dose. The receptor set was obtained from an adult who received the AZD1222 COVID-19 vaccine. Each CDR3 is given with its conserved first and last residue. Clone size appears in some rows only: once, few, many, or a class for an expanded clone.

>NA|TRBJ1-5|TRBV11-2
CASSISSNQPQHF
>NA|TRBJ1-1|TRBV29-1
CSVYRRNTEAFF
>NA|TRBJ1-4|TRBV7-8
CASSLGGAGSNEKLFF
>NA|TRBJ2-1|TRBV6-4
CASSDGQGANEQFF
>NA|TRBJ1-1|TRBV28
CASSLTSTGKTEAFF
>NA|TRBJ1-3|TRBV28
CASSFDRSGNTIYF
>NA|TRBJ1-1|TRBV28
CASSRGGANTEAFF
>NA|TRBJ1-3|TRBV5-1
CASSLAVGSSSGNTIYF
>NA|TRBJ2-7|TRBV25-1
CASKAWASGLSSYEQYF
>NA|TRBJ2-2|TRBV11-3
CASSLDANTGELFF
>NA|TRBJ2-7|TRBV7-9
CASSQQGWGTGEQYF
>NA|TRBJ2-2|TRBV5-1
CASSFGGNTGELFF
>once|TRBJ1-2|TRBV5-1
CASTDSGSYGYTF
>NA|TRBJ2-7|TRBV20-1
CSASGGSYEQYF
>NA|TRBJ2-7|TRBV20-1
CSTWEFPKQYF
>NA|TRBJ1-3|TRBV6-6
CASSYRGPGNTIYF
>NA|TRBJ2-1|TRBV6-6
CASSYSHNEQFF
>NA|TRBJ2-1|TRBV10-1
CASSERLDLNEQFF
>NA|TRBJ2-1|TRBV7-9
CASTRGRDNEQFF
>NA|TRBJ1-6|TRBV9
CASSVATGTGGPSPLHF
>NA|TRBJ2-2|TRBV5-6
CASSLFGGYTGELFF
>NA|TRBJ2-3|TRBV6-2/TRBV6-3
CASSWRLAGSSYGDTQYF
>NA|TRBJ1-2|TRBV7-9
CASTSTGADVGGYTF
>once|TRBJ2-7|TRBV9
CASSVGIDRDEQYF
>NA|TRBJ2-1|TRBV6-5
CATSKDFPPGNEQFF
>NA|TRBJ1-1|TRBV5-4
CALGVGALTEAFF
>NA|TRBJ2-1|TRBV4-2
CASSQDNSGTSGPYNEQFF
>NA|TRBJ2-2|TRBV18
CASSPPSPANTGELFF